The clone carrying this T cell receptor beta chain has ten or more counts. Every sequencing run returned over 190 million TCR-beta sequences, which were derived from 15-18 subjects. TCRdb used MiXCR to reprocess the 5' RACE reads, holding one entry per CDR3 protein. The sample consists of 50,000 to 75,000 distinct CDR3 sequences, under 5% of them appearing once. The record originates from a study of neurological immune-mediated disorders. What was sequenced was PBMCs. This receptor was identified in a man aged 45-65 years with multiple sclerosis.

CDR3 coding DNA: TGTGCCAGCAGTTTTCCCCCAACAGATACGCAGTATTTT. Protein product: CASSFPPTDTQYF. The chain links TRBV12-3 or TRBV12-4 to TRBJ2-3; D is uncertain. The CDR3 length is 13 residues. V lost 3 bases, J lost 3 bases, and 7 bases lay in between.